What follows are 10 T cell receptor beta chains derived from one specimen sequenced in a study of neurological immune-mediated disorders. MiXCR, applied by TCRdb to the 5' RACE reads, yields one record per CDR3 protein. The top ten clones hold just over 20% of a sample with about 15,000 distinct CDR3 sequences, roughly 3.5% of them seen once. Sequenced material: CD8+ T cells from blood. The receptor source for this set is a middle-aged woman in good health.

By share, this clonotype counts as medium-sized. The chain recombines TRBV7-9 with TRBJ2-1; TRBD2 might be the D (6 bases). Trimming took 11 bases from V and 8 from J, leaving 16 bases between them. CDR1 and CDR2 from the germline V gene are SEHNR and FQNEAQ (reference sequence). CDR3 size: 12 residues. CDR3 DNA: TGTGCCGGCGGGACCGGTCGGTATGAGCAGTTCTTC. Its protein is CAGGTGRYEQFF.

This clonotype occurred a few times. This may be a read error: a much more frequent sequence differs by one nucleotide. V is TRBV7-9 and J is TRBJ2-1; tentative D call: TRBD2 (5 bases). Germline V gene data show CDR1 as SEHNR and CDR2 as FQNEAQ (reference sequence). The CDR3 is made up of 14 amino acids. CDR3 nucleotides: TGTGCCAGCAGCACCACCGGGATGTTGAATGAGCAGTTATTC. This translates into CASSTTGMLNEQLF.

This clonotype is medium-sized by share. The CDR3: CASSPGLAVSYEQYF. The CDR3 nucleotides read TGTGCCAGCAGCCCGGGACTAGCGGTATCCTACGAGCAGTACTTC. The chain links TRBV5-5 to TRBJ2-7; TRBD2 aligns across 11 bases. CDR1 is SGHKS and CDR2 is YYEKEE in the germline V gene (reference sequence). The CDR3 extends over 15 amino acids. Trimming at V came to 4 bases and at J to 1 base, leaving 4 bases not matched to a gene. Supplemented by reference TRBV5-5 and TRBJ2-7, the full variable domain reads DAGVTQSPTHLIKTRGQQVTLRCSPISGHKSVSWYQQVLGQGPQFIFQYYEKEERGRGNFPDRFSARQFPNYSSELNVNALLLGDSALYLCASSPGLAVSYEQYFGPGTRLTVT.

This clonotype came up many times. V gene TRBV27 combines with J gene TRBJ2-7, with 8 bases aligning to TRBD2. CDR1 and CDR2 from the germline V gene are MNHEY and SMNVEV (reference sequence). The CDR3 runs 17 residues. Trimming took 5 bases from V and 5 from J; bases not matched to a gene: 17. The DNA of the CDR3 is TGTGCCAGCAGTCCCGCGAGTGCGGGAGGATGGGGGAACGAGCAGTACTTC. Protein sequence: CASSPASAGGWGNEQYF.

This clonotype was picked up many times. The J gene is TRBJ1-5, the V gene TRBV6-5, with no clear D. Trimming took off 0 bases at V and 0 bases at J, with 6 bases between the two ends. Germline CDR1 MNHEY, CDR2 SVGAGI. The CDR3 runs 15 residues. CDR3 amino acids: CASSYSPASNQPQHF. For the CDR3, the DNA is TGTGCCAGCAGTTACTCCCCAGCTAGCAATCAGCCCCAGCATTTT.

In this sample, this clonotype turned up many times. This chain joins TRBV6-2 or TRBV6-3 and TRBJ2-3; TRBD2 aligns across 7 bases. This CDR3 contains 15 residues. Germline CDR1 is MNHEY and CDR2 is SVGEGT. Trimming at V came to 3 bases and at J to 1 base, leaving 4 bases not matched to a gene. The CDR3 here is CASSYRGGGTDTQYF. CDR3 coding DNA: TGTGCCAGCAGTTATAGGGGAGGGGGCACAGATACGCAGTATTTT.

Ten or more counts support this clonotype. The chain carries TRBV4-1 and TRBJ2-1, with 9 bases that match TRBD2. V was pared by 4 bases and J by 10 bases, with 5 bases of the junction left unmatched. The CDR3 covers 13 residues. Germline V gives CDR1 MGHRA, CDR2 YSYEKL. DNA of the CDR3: TGCGCCAGCAGCCCCGGGACTAGCTGGGAGCAGTTCTTC. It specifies CASSPGTSWEQFF.

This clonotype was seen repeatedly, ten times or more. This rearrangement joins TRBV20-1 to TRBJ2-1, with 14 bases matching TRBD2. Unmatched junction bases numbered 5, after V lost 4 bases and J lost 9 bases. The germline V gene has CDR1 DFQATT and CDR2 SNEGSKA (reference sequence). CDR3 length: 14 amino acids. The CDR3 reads CSAMGLAGVVEQFF. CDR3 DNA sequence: TGCAGTGCTATGGGACTAGCGGGAGTTGTTGAGCAGTTCTTC.

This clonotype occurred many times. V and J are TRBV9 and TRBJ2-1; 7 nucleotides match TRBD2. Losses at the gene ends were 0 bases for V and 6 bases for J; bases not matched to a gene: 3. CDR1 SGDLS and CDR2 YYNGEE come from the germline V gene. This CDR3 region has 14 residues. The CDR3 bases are TGTGCCAGCAGCGTAGGCGGGAGAACCAATGAGCAGTTCTTC. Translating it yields CASSVGGRTNEQFF.

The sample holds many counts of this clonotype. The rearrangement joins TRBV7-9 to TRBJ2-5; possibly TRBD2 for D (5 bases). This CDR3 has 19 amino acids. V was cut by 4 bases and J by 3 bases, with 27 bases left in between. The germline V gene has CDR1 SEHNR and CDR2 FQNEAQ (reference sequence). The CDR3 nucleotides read TGTGCCAGCAGCTGGCCTGAAGAGCGGAAGGAGGCTATCGAAGAGACCCAGTACTTC. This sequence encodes CASSWPEERKEAIEETQYF.